Each of the 5 T cell receptor beta chains below was sequenced from the same sample in a study of blood T cell repertoires in COVID-19. Clones were read by immunoSEQ multiplex PCR, and TCRdb kept only the in-frame ones, dropping some. Altogether under 100,000 clones are present, roughly four fifths being singletons, with the ten largest covering more than 9%. Sequenced: peripheral blood. The source is a man aged 55 to 69 with acute or convalescent COVID-19.

The chain is built from TRBV6-2 or TRBV6-3 and TRBJ1-4, with a tentative D call TRBD1 (6 bases). This CDR3 is 15 amino acids long. CDR1 MNHEY and CDR2 SVGEGT come from the germline V gene. The germline V and J ends were trimmed by 4 bases and 3 bases, with 12 bases remaining between them. CDR3 in amino acids: CASSSRRTANEKLFF. The CDR3 DNA is TGTGCCAGCAGTTCGCGACGGACAGCTAATGAAAAACTGTTTTTT.

The gene calls are TRBV5-5 and TRBJ1-1; unclear D gene. Germline CDR1 and CDR2: SGHKS and YYEKEE (reference sequence). Between the trimmed V and J ends, which lost 4 bases and 1 base, there was a span of 8 bases. The CDR3 spans 13 residues. The CDR3 region has the DNA TGTGCCAGCAGCCTCACGGGGAACACTGAAGCTTTCTTT. Protein product: CASSLTGNTEAFF.

The V gene is TRBV7-9, the J gene TRBJ1-2; no clear D gene. The V end was cut by 0 bases, the J end by 2 bases, with 10 bases between. Germline V gene lookup returns CDR1 SEHNR and CDR2 FQNEAQ (reference sequence). The CDR3 is made up of 15 amino acids. CDR3 residues: CASSLAGVTNYGYTF. CDR3 sequence (DNA): TGTGCCAGCAGCTTAGCGGGAGTTACCAACTATGGCTACACCTTC.

The chain joins TRBV5-4 to TRBJ1-4; 10 nucleotides align to TRBD1. Germline-derived CDR1 and CDR2 are SGHNT and YYREEE (reference sequence). There are 19 residues in the CDR3. The V and J ends lost 4 bases and 3 bases, in that order; junction bases with no gene match: 15. CDR3 coding DNA: TGTGCCAGCAGCCCAGGATGGACAGGGGGTAAAGGGGCTAATGAAAAACTGTTTTTT. Protein product: CASSPGWTGGKGANEKLFF. The complete variable domain, with remaining parts taken from reference TRBV5-4 and TRBJ1-4, reads ETGVTQSPTHLIKTRGQQVTLRCSSQSGHNTVSWYQQALGQGPQFIFQYYREEENGRGNFPPRFSGLQFPNYSSELNVNALELDDSALYLCASSPGWTGGKGANEKLFFGSGTQLSVL.

Comments on this clone: The same CDR3 is also encoded by other DNA sequences in this sample. The CDR3 DNA is TGTGCCAGCAGTTACTCACTAGCGGGATCCTACGAGCAGTACTTC. Protein sequence: CASSYSLAGSYEQYF. The chain couples TRBV6-5 to TRBJ2-7; TRBD2 matches 10 bases. The CDR3 runs 15 residues. Trimming took 0 bases from V and 1 from J; bases not matched to a gene: 0. Germline lookup yields CDR1 MNHEY and CDR2 SVGAGI.